This TCR beta chain comes out of a study of T cell repertoires in cytomegalovirus infection. TCRdb fed the reads into MiXCR, producing one record per CDR3 protein. The table has about 830,000 distinct CDR3 sequences, approximately 29% seen once. This clonotype was seen many times. Its antigen is still unknown. V lost 5 bases to trimming and J lost 5 bases, with 12 bases between them. CDR1 and CDR2 from the germline V gene are SEHNR and FQNEAQ (reference sequence). The CDR3 has 13 amino acids. The chain uses TRBV7-9 and TRBJ2-5; the D is unclear. The TCR was taken from a human donor in good health (CMV status not recorded). Some clones in this sample may be carry-over from other donors' samples. The sample here was cultured CD8+ T cells from PBMCs, taken from culture after CMV antigen stimulation. The CDR3 here is CASSLRTEETQYF. In nucleotides, the CDR3 is TGTGCCAGCAGCCTTCGGACGGAGGAGACCCAGTACTTC.